This T cell receptor beta chain was obtained from a study of blood T cell repertoires in COVID-19. The CDR3 runs to 13 residues. V was clipped by 5 bases and J by 5 bases; unmatched bases: 3. Here immunoSEQ multiplex PCR was the method, and the copy in TCRdb shows in-frame clones only, minus some. The sample records 200,000 to 300,000 clones, approximately 86% being singletons. This clonotype was obtained from a woman in her seventies with active or convalescent COVID-19. This chain connects TRBV12-3 or TRBV12-4 to TRBJ1-5; 7 bases align to TRBD1. Sequencing used peripheral blood. The CDR3 loop is CASSTGEDQPQHF. The CDR3 region has the DNA TGTGCCAGCAGTACAGGGGAGGATCAGCCCCAGCATTTT.